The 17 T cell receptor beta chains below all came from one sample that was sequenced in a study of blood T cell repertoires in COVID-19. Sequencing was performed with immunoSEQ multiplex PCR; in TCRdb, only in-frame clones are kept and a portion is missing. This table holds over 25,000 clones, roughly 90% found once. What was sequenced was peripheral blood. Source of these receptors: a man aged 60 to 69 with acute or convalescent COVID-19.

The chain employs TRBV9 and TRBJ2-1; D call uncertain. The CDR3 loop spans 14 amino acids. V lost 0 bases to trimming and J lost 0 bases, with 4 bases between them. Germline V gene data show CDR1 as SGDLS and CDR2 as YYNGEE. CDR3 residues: CASSVDSSYNEQFF. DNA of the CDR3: TGTGCCAGCAGCGTAGACAGCTCCTACAATGAGCAGTTCTTC.

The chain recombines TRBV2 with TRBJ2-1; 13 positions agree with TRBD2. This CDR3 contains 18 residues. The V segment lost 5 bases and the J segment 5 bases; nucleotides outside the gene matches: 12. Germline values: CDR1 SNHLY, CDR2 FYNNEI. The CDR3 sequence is CASSSQKTSGRIHNEQFF. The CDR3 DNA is TGTGCCAGCAGTTCCCAAAAGACTAGCGGGAGGATCCACAATGAGCAGTTCTTC.

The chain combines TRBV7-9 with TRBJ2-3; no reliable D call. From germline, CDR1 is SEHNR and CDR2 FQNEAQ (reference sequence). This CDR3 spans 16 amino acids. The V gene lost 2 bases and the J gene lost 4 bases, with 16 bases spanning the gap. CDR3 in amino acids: CASSLPLNRGSDTQYF. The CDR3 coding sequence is TGTGCCAGCAGCTTACCCTTAAATAGAGGCTCAGATACGCAGTATTTT.

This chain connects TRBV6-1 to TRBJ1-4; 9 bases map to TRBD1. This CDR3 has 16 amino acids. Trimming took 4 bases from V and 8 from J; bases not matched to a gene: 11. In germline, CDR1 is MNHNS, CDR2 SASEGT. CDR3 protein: CASSARKGGQGEKLFF. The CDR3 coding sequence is TGTGCCAGCAGTGCCCGCAAAGGGGGACAGGGAGAAAAACTGTTTTTT.

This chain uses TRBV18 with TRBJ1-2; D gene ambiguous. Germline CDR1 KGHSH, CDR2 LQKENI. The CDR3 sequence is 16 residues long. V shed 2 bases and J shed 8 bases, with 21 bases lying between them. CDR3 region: CASSPSAIQQEKGYTF. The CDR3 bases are TGTGCCAGCTCACCATCGGCTATACAGCAAGAGAAGGGCTACACCTTC.

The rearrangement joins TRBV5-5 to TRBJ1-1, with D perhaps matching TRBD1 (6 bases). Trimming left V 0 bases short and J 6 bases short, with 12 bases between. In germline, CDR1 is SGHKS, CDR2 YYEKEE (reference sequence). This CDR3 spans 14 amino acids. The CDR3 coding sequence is TGTGCCAGCAGCTTGGAAAAGGGACACCCTGAAGCTTTCTTT. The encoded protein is CASSLEKGHPEAFF.

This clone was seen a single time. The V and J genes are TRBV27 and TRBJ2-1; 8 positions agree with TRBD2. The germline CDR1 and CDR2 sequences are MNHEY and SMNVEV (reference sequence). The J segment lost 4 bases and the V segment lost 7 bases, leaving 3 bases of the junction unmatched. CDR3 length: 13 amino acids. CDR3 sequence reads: CASKLAAYNEQFF. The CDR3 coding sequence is TGTGCCAGCAAACTAGCGGCTTACAATGAGCAGTTCTTC.

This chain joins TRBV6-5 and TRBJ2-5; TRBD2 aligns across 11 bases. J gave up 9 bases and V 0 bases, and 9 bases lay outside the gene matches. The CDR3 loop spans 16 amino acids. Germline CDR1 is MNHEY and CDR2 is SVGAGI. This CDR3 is CASSYSGGVAGGSQYF. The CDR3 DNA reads TGTGCCAGCAGTTACTCTGGGGGAGTAGCGGGAGGGTCCCAGTACTTC.

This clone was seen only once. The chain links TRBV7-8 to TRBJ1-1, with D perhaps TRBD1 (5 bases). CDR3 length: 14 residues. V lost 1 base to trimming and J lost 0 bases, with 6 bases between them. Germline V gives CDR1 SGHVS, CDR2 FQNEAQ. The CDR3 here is CASSLGQLNTEAFF. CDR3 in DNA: TGTGCCAGCAGCTTAGGACAGCTGAACACTGAAGCTTTCTTT.

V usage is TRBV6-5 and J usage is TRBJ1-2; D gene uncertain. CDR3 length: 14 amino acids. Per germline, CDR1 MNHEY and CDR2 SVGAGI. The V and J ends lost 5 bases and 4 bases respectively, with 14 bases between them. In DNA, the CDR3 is TGTGCCAGCAGTACCACCGGACTGGGCTATGGCTACACCTTC. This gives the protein CASSTTGLGYGYTF.

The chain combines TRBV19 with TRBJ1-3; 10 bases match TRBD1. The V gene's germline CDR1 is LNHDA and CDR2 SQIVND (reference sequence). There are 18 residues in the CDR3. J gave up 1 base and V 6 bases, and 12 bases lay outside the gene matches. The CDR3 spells CASSSPTGGARSGNTIYF. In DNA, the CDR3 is TGTGCCAGTAGCTCACCGACAGGGGGCGCGAGGTCTGGAAACACCATATATTTT.

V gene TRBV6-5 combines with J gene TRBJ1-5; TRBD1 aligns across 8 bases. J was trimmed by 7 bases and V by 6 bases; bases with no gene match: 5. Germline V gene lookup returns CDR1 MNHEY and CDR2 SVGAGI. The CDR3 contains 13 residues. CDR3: CASRPDRGQPQHF. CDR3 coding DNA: TGTGCCAGCAGGCCAGACAGGGGACAGCCCCAGCATTTT.

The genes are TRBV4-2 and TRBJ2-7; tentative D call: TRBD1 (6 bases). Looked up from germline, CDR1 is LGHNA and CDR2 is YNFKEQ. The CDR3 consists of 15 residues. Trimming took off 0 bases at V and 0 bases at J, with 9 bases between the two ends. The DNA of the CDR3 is TGTGCCAGCAGCCAAGATTGGGGGCCCTCCTACGAGCAGTACTTC. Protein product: CASSQDWGPSYEQYF.

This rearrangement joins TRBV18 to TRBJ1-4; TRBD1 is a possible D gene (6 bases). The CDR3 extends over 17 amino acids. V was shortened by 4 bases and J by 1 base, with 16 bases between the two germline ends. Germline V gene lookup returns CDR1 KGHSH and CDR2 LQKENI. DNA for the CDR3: TGTGCCAGCTCACTCCGGGACACCCCCCGAACTAATGAAAAACTGTTTTTT. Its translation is CASSLRDTPRTNEKLFF.

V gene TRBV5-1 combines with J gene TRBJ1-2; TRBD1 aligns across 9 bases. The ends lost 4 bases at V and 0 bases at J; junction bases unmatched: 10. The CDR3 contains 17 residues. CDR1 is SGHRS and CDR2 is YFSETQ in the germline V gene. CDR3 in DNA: TGCGCCAGCAGCGTCGGACAGGGGACTCCGACTAACTATGGCTACACCTTC. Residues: CASSVGQGTPTNYGYTF.

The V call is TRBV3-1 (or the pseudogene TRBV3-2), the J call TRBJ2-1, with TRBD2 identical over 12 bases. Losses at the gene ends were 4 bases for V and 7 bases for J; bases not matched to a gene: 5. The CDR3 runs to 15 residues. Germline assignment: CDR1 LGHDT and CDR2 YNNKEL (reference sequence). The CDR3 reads CASSPTSGRRNEQFF. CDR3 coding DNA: TGTGCCAGCAGCCCAACTAGCGGGAGGAGAAATGAGCAGTTCTTC.

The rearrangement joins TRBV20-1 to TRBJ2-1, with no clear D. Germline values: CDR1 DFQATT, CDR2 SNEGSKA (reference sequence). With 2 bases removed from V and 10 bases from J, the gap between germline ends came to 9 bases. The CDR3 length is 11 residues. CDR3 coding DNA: TGCAGTGCTAGACCGGGTGGGGAGCAGTTCTTC. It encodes CSARPGGEQFF.